Listed below are T cell receptor beta chains from one sample, sequenced in a study of T cells in pancreatic ductal adenocarcinoma. The protocol was immunoSEQ multiplex PCR, while the TCRdb copy is restricted to in-frame clones and leaves out a portion. The profile covers approximately 16,000 clones, with about 93% appearing a single time and approximately 15% taken by the ten largest. Sequencing was performed on PBMCs. The receptor source for this set is a human donor with pancreatic ductal adenocarcinoma. Each CDR3 is given with its conserved first and last residue. The D gene is left open where the match is weak. Where a row states a size, it is once, few, many or the class of an expanded clone; other rows omit it.

abundance | j_gene | v_gene | len | d_gene | CDR3aa | CDR3nt
. | TRBJ2-7 | TRBV27 | 15 | . | CASSLQGTFTYEQYF | TGTGCCAGCAGTTTACAGGGGACTTTTACCTACGAGCAGTACTTC
. | TRBJ1-5 | TRBV4-1 | 15 | TRBD1 | CASSPFGQGDQPQHF | TGCGCCAGCAGCCCTTTCGGACAGGGGGACCAGCCCCAGCATTTT
. | TRBJ1-1 | TRBV7-2 | 13 | . | CASSLVWGTEAFF | TGTGCCAGCAGCTTAGTTTGGGGCACTGAAGCTTTCTTT
once | TRBJ1-3 | TRBV9 | 16 | TRBD1 | CASSEGSGTDRNTIYF | TGTGCCAGCAGCGAGGGGAGTGGGACAGACAGAAACACCATATATTTT
. | TRBJ2-5 | TRBV7-2 | 11 | . | CASSPKETQYF | TGTGCCAGCAGCCCAAAAGAGACCCAGTACTTC
once | TRBJ2-2 | TRBV10-1 | 18 | TRBD1 | CASSEIGTGGANTGELFF | TGCGCCAGCAGTGAGATAGGGACAGGGGGCGCGAACACCGGGGAGCTGTTTTTT
. | TRBJ2-7 | TRBV19 | 16 | TRBD1 | CASSIVPGQGIYEQYF | TGTGCCAGTAGTATAGTACCCGGACAGGGCATCTACGAGCAGTACTTC
once | TRBJ1-1 | TRBV7-8 | 16 | TRBD1 | CASSYRQGGMNTEAFF | TGTGCCAGCAGCTATCGACAGGGGGGCATGAACACTGAAGCTTTCTTT
once | TRBJ1-3 | TRBV11-2 | 17 | TRBD1 | CASSLWDRESSGNTIYF | TGTGCCAGCAGCTTGTGGGACAGGGAAAGCTCTGGAAACACCATATATTTT
. | TRBJ2-5 | TRBV15 | 18 | TRBD1 | CATSRERGTGGFGETQYF | TGTGCCACCAGCAGAGAGAGGGGGACAGGGGGTTTCGGAGAGACCCAGTACTTC
. | TRBJ1-1 | TRBV11-2 | 11 | . | CASSLDHQAFF | TGTGCCAGCAGCTTAGATCACCAAGCTTTCTTT
. | TRBJ2-4 | TRBV7-2 | 16 | . | CASSLAVARGSGIQYF | TGTGCCAGCAGCTTAGCGGTAGCTCGAGGGTCGGGCATTCAGTACTTC
. | TRBJ2-2 | TRBV28 | 17 | . | CASSLASGNANTGELFF | TGTGCCAGCAGTTTAGCCTCTGGAAACGCGAACACCGGGGAGCTGTTTTTT
. | TRBJ2-7 | TRBV18 | 18 | TRBD2 | CASSPNPFQAGGSYEQYF | TGTGCCAGCTCACCGAACCCCTTCCAAGCGGGGGGCTCCTACGAGCAGTACTTC
. | TRBJ1-1 | TRBV7-3 | 14 | TRBD1 | CASSLTGQGTEAFF | TGTGCCAGCAGCTTAACCGGACAGGGCACTGAAGCTTTCTTT
. | TRBJ1-2 | TRBV9 | 15 | TRBD1 | CASSVDRGVGYGYTF | TGTGCCAGCAGCGTAGACAGGGGAGTAGGCTATGGCTACACCTTC
. | TRBJ1-1 | TRBV5-6 | 17 | TRBD1 | CASSYRGTGGARTEAFF | TGTGCCAGCAGCTACCGAGGGACAGGGGGCGCGAGGACTGAAGCTTTCTTT
. | TRBJ2-4 | TRBV6-1 | 19 | . | CASSEALAGTHLAKNIQYF | TGTGCCAGCAGTGAAGCGCTGGCCGGGACCCATTTAGCCAAAAACATTCAGTACTTC
. | TRBJ1-1 | TRBV7-2 | 15 | TRBD1 | CASSLARGQGGEAFF | TGTGCCAGCAGCTTAGCGCGGGGACAGGGGGGCGAAGCTTTCTTT
. | TRBJ2-5 | TRBV5-1 | 16 | . | CASSSAGSSRKETQYF | TGCGCCAGCAGCTCCGCAGGGTCTTCCAGAAAAGAGACCCAGTACTTC
. | TRBJ2-2 | TRBV11-3 | 15 | TRBD1 | CASSRQGSDTGELFF | TGTGCCAGCAGCCGACAGGGTTCCGACACCGGGGAGCTGTTTTTT
few | TRBJ2-6 | TRBV6-6 | 13 | . | CASISSGANVLTF | TGTGCCAGCATCTCCTCTGGGGCCAACGTCCTGACTTTC
. | TRBJ2-1 | TRBV10-1 | 16 | TRBD1 | CASSDPGRGSYNEQFF | TGCGCCAGCAGTGACCCGGGCAGGGGGTCCTACAATGAGCAGTTCTTC
. | TRBJ2-2 | TRBV5-6 | 17 | TRBD2 | CASSPILAGDVGGELFF | TGTGCCAGCAGCCCCATTCTAGCGGGAGACGTTGGTGGGGAGCTGTTTTTT
. | TRBJ1-2 | TRBV5-6 | 13 | . | CASSLGDDYGYTF | TGTGCCAGCAGCTTGGGTGATGACTATGGCTACACCTTC
. | TRBJ1-5 | TRBV28 | 16 | TRBD1 | CASSLPGQGVDQPQHF | TGTGCCAGCAGTTTACCGGGACAGGGGGTCGATCAGCCCCAGCATTTT
. | TRBJ1-6 | TRBV7-8 | 13 | . | CASSPGRNSPLHF | TGTGCCAGCAGCCCGGGTAGAAATTCACCCCTCCACTTT
. | TRBJ1-1 | TRBV7-2 | 14 | . | CASSWGRGNTEAFF | TGTGCCAGCAGCTGGGGGAGGGGGAACACTGAAGCTTTCTTT
. | TRBJ1-2 | TRBV30 | 12 | . | CAWTWTNYGYTF | TGTGCCTGGACCTGGACAAACTATGGCTACACCTTC
. | TRBJ1-1 | TRBV23-1 | 15 | TRBD1 | CASSQSWAGGFEAFF | TGCGCCAGCAGTCAATCGTGGGCAGGGGGCTTTGAAGCTTTCTTT
. | TRBJ2-7 | TRBV5-5 | 16 | . | CASSLAGRGWSYEQYF | TGTGCCAGCAGCTTGGCCGGTCGGGGGTGGTCCTACGAGCAGTACTTC
. | TRBJ2-1 | TRBV10-1 | 15 | TRBD1 | CASSRGTGYYNEQFF | TGCGCCAGCAGCCGGGGGACAGGGTACTACAATGAGCAGTTCTTC